These T cell receptor beta chains were read from a single sample in a study of blood T cells in healthy people across ages. TCRdb reanalysed the 5' RACE reads using MiXCR and keeps one entry per CDR3 protein. The sample lists more than 1,400,000 distinct CDR3 sequences, about 43% occurring once. The material sequenced was blood. The source of these receptors is a woman between 18 and 29 years old in good health. CDR3s include the opening cysteine and the closing phenylalanine or tryptophan. D genes are given only for firm matches. Some rows mark clone size as missing; the rest say once, few, many or name a class of expanded clone.

V gene	J gene	clone size	D gene	CDR3 protein	CDR3 DNA
TRBV29-1	TRBJ1-1	few	TRBD1	CSVEGDRGDTEAFF	TGCAGCGTTGAAGGGGACAGGGGAGACACTGAAGCTTTCTTT
TRBV20-1	TRBJ2-1	-	TRBD2	CSASVSGGYNEQFF	TGCAGTGCTAGCGTTAGCGGGGGCTACAATGAGCAGTTCTTC
TRBV15	TRBJ2-5	-	-	CATSRDIRMETQYF	TGTGCCACCAGCAGAGATATTCGGATGGAGACCCAGTACTTC
TRBV5-1	TRBJ2-5	-	-	CASRMMREETQYF	TGCGCCAGCAGGATGATGAGGGAAGAGACCCAGTACTTC
TRBV7-2	TRBJ2-7	many	-	CASSLGPLSSYEQYF	TGTGCCAGCAGCTTAGGCCCCCTTAGCTCCTACGAGCAGTACTTC
TRBV5-4	TRBJ2-7	-	TRBD2	CASSRTSGTTYEQYF	TGTGCCAGCAGCCGCACTAGCGGGACAACCTACGAGCAGTACTTC
TRBV20-1	TRBJ2-7	many	-	CSASPPFSGEQYF	TGCAGTGCTAGCCCGCCCTTCTCGGGCGAGCAGTACTTC
TRBV2	TRBJ2-1	-	-	CASSGQGGYNEQFF	TGTGCCAGCTCCGGACAGGGAGGGTACAATGAGCAGTTCTTC
TRBV7-9	TRBJ1-4	-	-	CASSYGGGSVEKLFF	TGTGCCAGCAGCTATGGGGGGGGAAGTGTTGAAAAACTGTTTTTT
TRBV7-9	TRBJ2-1	few	-	CASSLRDMGGDEQFF	TGTGCCAGCAGCTTGAGGGACATGGGTGGAGATGAGCAGTTCTTC
TRBV24-1	TRBJ2-1	-	-	CATSDSGPGDNEQFF	TGTGCCACCAGTGATAGCGGTCCGGGCGACAATGAGCAGTTCTTC
TRBV7-9	TRBJ2-5	-	TRBD2	CASSLDGRAGNEQYF	TGTGCCAGCAGCTTAGACGGGAGGGCCGGAAATGAGCAGTACTTC
TRBV29-1	TRBJ1-1	-	TRBD1	CSVGDSPSNTEAFF	TGCAGCGTGGGGGACAGCCCCTCTAACACTGAAGCTTTCTTT
TRBV2	TRBJ2-1	-	TRBD2	CANSERGTSSYNEQFF	TGTGCCAACAGTGAAAGAGGGACTAGCTCCTACAATGAGCAGTTCTTC
TRBV4-2	TRBJ2-7	many	-	CASSQVLGYEQYF	TGTGCCAGCAGCCAAGTTTTGGGTTACGAGCAGTACTTC
TRBV7-9	TRBJ2-1	few	TRBD2	CASSFLAGANNEQFF	TGTGCCAGCAGCTTCCTAGCGGGGGCGAACAATGAGCAGTTCTTC
TRBV6-5	TRBJ2-1	few	-	CASSYTPNRAYNEQFF	TGTGCCAGCAGCTATACCCCGAATCGGGCCTACAATGAGCAGTTCTTC
TRBV5-6	TRBJ2-7	-	TRBD1	CASSEPAGTEPYEQYF	TGTGCCAGCAGCGAACCCGCCGGGACAGAGCCCTACGAGCAGTACTTC
TRBV6-1	TRBJ1-1	-	TRBD1	CASSLQDRDWAFF	TGTGCCAGCAGTCTTCAGGACAGGGACTGGGCTTTCTTT
TRBV20-1	TRBJ2-5	many	-	CSAEFGGTQYF	TGCAGTGCTGAGTTCGGCGGGACCCAGTACTTC
TRBV6-2/TRBV6-3	TRBJ2-5	-	TRBD1	CASSFGTEGQYF	TGTGCCAGCAGTTTCGGGACAGAGGGGCAGTACTTC
TRBV7-2	TRBJ2-7	-	TRBD2	CASSREGLALNEQYF	TGTGCCAGCAGCCGAGAGGGACTAGCGCTCAATGAGCAGTACTTC
TRBV4-1	TRBJ1-2	few	-	CASSPASGTNYGYTF	TGCGCCAGCAGCCCGGCGTCAGGAACTAACTATGGCTACACCTTC
TRBV20-1	TRBJ2-1	-	-	CSARDGVWGQFF	TGCAGTGCTAGAGATGGGGTGTGGGGGCAGTTCTTC
TRBV7-2	TRBJ2-2	-	TRBD2	CASSLARASGRAVGELFF	TGTGCCAGCAGCTTAGCGAGGGCTAGCGGGAGGGCCGTCGGGGAGCTGTTTTTT
TRBV29-1	TRBJ2-7	-	-	CSERRSHSYEQYF	TGCAGCGAACGCAGGTCCCACTCCTACGAGCAGTACTTC
TRBV9	TRBJ2-1	-	TRBD1	CASSVAGGQVRFF	TGTGCCAGCAGCGTAGCTGGGGGACAGGTACGGTTCTTC
TRBV5-1	TRBJ2-1	few	TRBD2	CARSLVGGSYDSNEQFF	TGCGCCAGAAGCTTGGTAGGCGGGAGCTATGATTCAAATGAGCAGTTCTTC
TRBV5-1	TRBJ2-3	many	TRBD2	CASSSGGSGVDTQYF	TGCGCCAGCAGCTCCGGGGGTAGCGGGGTGGATACGCAGTATTTT
TRBV2	TRBJ1-5	-	-	CASSVERSNQLQHF	TGTGCCAGCAGTGTCGAAAGAAGCAATCAGCTCCAGCATTTT
TRBV4-2	TRBJ1-1	-	-	CASSQEAGSTEAFF	TGTGCCAGCAGCCAAGAAGCGGGGTCCACTGAAGCTTTCTTT
TRBV5-7	TRBJ2-3	few	-	CASSLWDAGYF	TGTGCCAGCAGCTTGTGGGATGCGGGGTATTTT
TRBV27	TRBJ2-1	-	TRBD2	CASTSGRESYNEQFF	TGTGCCAGCACAAGCGGGAGGGAGTCCTACAATGAGCAGTTCTTC
TRBV11-2	TRBJ1-6	-	-	CASSPRTGHNSPLHF	TGTGCCAGCAGCCCCCGTACAGGTCACAATTCACCCCTCCACTTT
TRBV6-5	TRBJ2-1	few	-	CASNGARGGDEQFF	TGTGCCAGCAACGGGGCTAGGGGTGGCGATGAGCAGTTCTTC
TRBV20-1	TRBJ2-7	-	-	CSAKPGQEGYEQYF	TGCAGTGCTAAACCAGGACAGGAGGGCTACGAGCAGTACTTC
TRBV27	TRBJ2-1	-	-	CASSPGLYEQFF	TGTGCCAGCAGCCCCGGACTCTACGAGCAGTTCTTC